Below are 24 T cell receptor beta chains sequenced from a single sample in a study of blood T cell repertoires in COVID-19. Sequencing used immunoSEQ multiplex PCR; TCRdb keeps in-frame clones, though not all of them. The sample has 110,000 to 150,000 clones; 85% are singletons. Sequenced input: peripheral blood. The receptors were gathered from a man over 45 with acute or convalescent COVID-19.

This chain joins TRBV9 and TRBJ2-5, with TRBD2 matching 11 bases. Germline values: CDR1 SGDLS, CDR2 YYNGEE. Trimming at V came to 4 bases and at J to 4 bases, leaving 6 bases not matched to a gene. The CDR3 is 15 residues long. CDR3: CASSNSGRASETQYF. CDR3 coding DNA: TGTGCCAGCAGCAATAGCGGGAGGGCCTCAGAGACCCAGTACTTC.

The rearrangement links TRBV7-3 to TRBJ2-2, with D tentatively TRBD2 (6 bases). Germline V CDR1 and CDR2: SGHTA, FQGTGA. The CDR3 consists of 14 residues. V shed 6 bases and J shed 1 base, with 9 bases lying between them. The CDR3 loop reads CASRYGGNTGELFF. The CDR3 coding sequence is TGTGCCAGCAGATACGGGGGGAACACCGGGGAGCTGTTTTTT.

The rearrangement uses TRBV28 and TRBJ1-5; TRBD1 matches 7 bases. CDR1 and CDR2 (germline): MDHEN, SYDVKM. The CDR3 runs 12 residues. The junction had 7 bases not matched to a gene; V was cut back by 6 bases and J by 11 bases. The CDR3 loop is CASRTGTRAQHF. CDR3 coding DNA: TGTGCCAGCAGGACAGGGACCCGCGCCCAGCATTTT.

The chain joins TRBV7-9 to TRBJ2-7; D unresolved. The V end lost 7 bases, the J end lost 6 bases, and 16 bases lay between the germline ends. The CDR3 has 13 residues. Germline-derived CDR1 and CDR2 are SEHNR and FQNEAQ (reference sequence). CDR3 nucleotide sequence: TGTGCCAGCACCTGGAGTGAAGTGCGCGAGCAGTACTTC. Amino acid sequence: CASTWSEVREQYF. The full variable domain, in which reference TRBV7-9 and TRBJ2-7 provide the parts outside the CDR3, is DTGVSQNPRHKITKRGQNVTFRCDPISEHNRLYWYRQTLGQGPEFLTYFQNEAQLEKSRLLSDRFSAERPKGSFSTLEIQRTEQGDSAMYLCASTWSEVREQYFGPGTRLTVT.

The chain combines TRBV28 with TRBJ2-5; unclear D gene. V lost 6 bases, J lost 6 bases, and 17 bases lay in between. This CDR3 has 14 residues. The germline V gene encodes CDR1 MDHEN and CDR2 SYDVKM. CDR3 protein: CASRQSYSSQTQYF. CDR3 DNA: TGTGCCAGCAGACAATCTTACAGCAGCCAGACCCAGTACTTC. Full variable domain (outside the CDR3, taken from reference TRBV28 and TRBJ2-5): DVKVTQSSRYLVKRTGEKVFLECVQDMDHENMFWYRQDPGLGLRLIYFSYDVKMKEKGDIPEGYSVSREKKERFSLILESASTNQTSMYLCASRQSYSSQTQYFGPGTRLLVL.

This clone has a single count. The V call is TRBV10-3, the J call TRBJ2-5; the match to TRBD1 covers 7 bases. V was clipped by 9 bases and J by 2 bases; unmatched bases: 9. There are 14 residues in the CDR3. Germline CDR1 reads ENHRY; CDR2 reads SYGVKD. The CDR3 reads CAIGRQGKQETQYF. The CDR3 coding sequence is TGTGCCATAGGTCGACAGGGAAAGCAAGAGACCCAGTACTTC.

The chain employs TRBV15 and TRBJ1-1; 11 bases fit TRBD1. CDR1 is LNHNV, CDR2 YYDKDF, per germline (reference sequence). The CDR3 consists of 18 residues. The V gene end was trimmed by 5 bases and the J gene end by 3 bases; junction bases not matched to a gene: 14. The CDR3 sequence: CATSGVPGQGVWDTEAFF. As DNA, the CDR3 is TGTGCCACCAGCGGGGTTCCGGGACAGGGGGTTTGGGACACTGAAGCTTTCTTT.

V is TRBV5-1 and J is TRBJ2-1, with a tentative D call TRBD2 (6 bases). V was shortened by 0 bases and J by 8 bases, with 15 bases between the two germline ends. This CDR3 contains 15 residues. Germline V gives CDR1 SGHRS, CDR2 YFSETQ. CDR3 amino acids: CASSLGGNDLHEQFF. The CDR3 DNA is TGCGCCAGCAGCTTGGGCGGGAATGACCTCCATGAGCAGTTCTTC.

V is TRBV18 and J is TRBJ1-3, with 7 bases aligning to TRBD1. Germline values: CDR1 KGHSH, CDR2 LQKENI. V trimming: 3 bases; J trimming: 4 bases; junction bases outside the gene matches: 12. This CDR3 is built from 17 residues. The CDR3 reads CASSPSGTELWGNTIYF. CDR3 in DNA: TGTGCCAGCTCACCTTCCGGGACAGAGCTCTGGGGAAACACCATATATTTT. Filled out from reference TRBV18 and TRBJ1-3, the complete variable domain reads NAGVMQNPRHLVRRRGQEARLRCSPMKGHSHVYWYRQLPEEGLKFMVYLQKENIIDESGMPKERFSAEFPKEGPSILRIQQVVRGDSAAYFCASSPSGTELWGNTIYFGEGSWLTVV.

This clone was counted a few times. The chain joins TRBV19 to TRBJ1-2, with D possibly being TRBD1 (5 bases). Germline CDR1 is LNHDA and CDR2 is SQIVND (reference sequence). The CDR3 runs 12 residues. Trimming stripped 8 bases from V and 8 bases from J, with 15 bases between. The CDR3 DNA follows: TGTGCCAGTGCGCCGGGGGGAGCCGGCTACACCTTC. Translating it yields CASAPGGAGYTF.

The V gene is TRBV4-2, the J gene TRBJ1-2; 9 positions match TRBD1. This CDR3 is built from 17 residues. Per germline, CDR1 LGHNA and CDR2 YNFKEQ. V was clipped by 3 bases and J by 0 bases; unmatched bases: 8. This CDR3 reads CASSQASGTGTNYGYTF. DNA for the CDR3: TGTGCCAGCAGCCAGGCCTCCGGGACAGGGACTAACTATGGCTACACCTTC.

This clone appeared once. This chain connects TRBV9 to TRBJ2-1, with 10 bases fitting TRBD2. Germline CDR1 reads SGDLS; CDR2 reads YYNGEE. This CDR3 is built from 17 residues. With 3 bases clipped from V and 5 bases from J, the junction kept 11 bases outside the gene matches. The CDR3 loop reads CASSGRFLAGVNNEQFF. The CDR3, as DNA: TGTGCCAGCAGCGGACGATTCCTAGCGGGGGTGAACAATGAGCAGTTCTTC.

The table lists this clone with a count of one. V usage is TRBV10-3 and J usage is TRBJ1-2; D unclear. Germline V gene data show CDR1 as ENHRY and CDR2 as SYGVKD. Trimming removed 2 bases from V and 7 bases from J, with 14 bases in between. The CDR3 has 14 residues. The CDR3 DNA reads TGTGCCATCAGTGAGGGCGAGGGAGTAATTGGCTACACCTTC. Protein sequence: CAISEGEGVIGYTF.

There are a few counts of this clone. This CDR3 is CASSLRGTEAFF. Written as DNA, the CDR3 is TGTGCCAGCAGCCTCAGGGGAACTGAAGCTTTCTTT. This rearrangement joins TRBV3-1 (or the pseudogene TRBV3-2) to TRBJ1-1; a possible D gene is TRBD1 (6 bases). V gave up 4 bases and J gave up 5 bases, with 8 bases separating them. Germline loops: CDR1 LGHDT, CDR2 YNNKEL (reference sequence). The CDR3 totals 12 residues.

This clone was observed once. For the CDR3, the DNA is TGTGCCAGCAGCGTAGTGCCCTCTAGCGGGAGTTACAATGAGCAGTTCTTC. It is translated as CASSVVPSSGSYNEQFF. The chain carries TRBV9 and TRBJ2-1; TRBD2 matches 10 bases. Trimming cost V 0 bases and J 4 bases; bases outside gene matches: 7. Germline values: CDR1 SGDLS, CDR2 YYNGEE. The CDR3 has 17 residues.

The chain has TRBV30 and TRBJ2-5; 7 bases align to TRBD2. The CDR3 consists of 14 residues. CDR1 is GTSNPN, CDR2 SVGIG, per germline (reference sequence). V lost 2 bases to trimming and J lost 5 bases; unmatched junction nucleotides: 8. In DNA, the CDR3 is TGTGCCTGGAGTCCGACGGGGGGTGGGGAGACCCAGTACTTC. This encodes CAWSPTGGGETQYF.

This chain links TRBV18 with TRBJ1-1; no firm D call. Per germline, CDR1 KGHSH and CDR2 LQKENI. This CDR3 is 14 amino acids long. Trimming cost V 6 bases and J 5 bases, with 16 bases left between them. The DNA for the CDR3 is TGTGCCAGCTCGCCCCGGGTTCACGAGACTGAAGCTTTCTTT. It is translated as CASSPRVHETEAFF.

The chain recombines TRBV5-5 with TRBJ1-1; D is unresolved. V gave up 2 bases and J gave up 1 base, with 6 bases separating them. This CDR3 contains 13 residues. CDR1 SGHKS and CDR2 YYEKEE come from the germline V gene (reference sequence). Here the CDR3 DNA reads TGTGCCAGCAGCTTTGCTACGAACACTGAAGCTTTCTTT. Translation: CASSFATNTEAFF.

In its sample, this clone was seen once. The V gene is TRBV5-4, the J gene TRBJ2-2; 10 positions match TRBD2. This CDR3 region has 17 residues. V was pared by 0 bases and J by 7 bases, with 9 bases of the junction left unmatched. Germline loops: CDR1 SGHNT, CDR2 YYREEE (reference sequence). The CDR3 nucleotides read TGTGCCAGCAGCTTGGGAGTAGGGCTAGCGGGGGACGGGGAGCTGTTTTTT. Its protein is CASSLGVGLAGDGELFF.

This clone was counted a few times. The rearrangement uses TRBV7-9 and TRBJ2-3; tentative D call: TRBD1 (5 bases). Per the germline V gene, CDR1 is SEHNR and CDR2 is FQNEAQ (reference sequence). Trimming took 5 bases from V and 2 from J, leaving 14 bases between them. The CDR3 has 15 residues. As DNA, the CDR3 is TGTGCCAGCAGCCCCAAAGGGGCCGTCACAGATACGCAGTATTTT. The encoded protein is CASSPKGAVTDTQYF. Full variable domain (remainder filled in from reference TRBV7-9 and TRBJ2-3): DTGVSQNPRHKITKRGQNVTFRCDPISEHNRLYWYRQTLGQGPEFLTYFQNEAQLEKSRLLSDRFSAERPKGSFSTLEIQRTEQGDSAMYLCASSPKGAVTDTQYFGPGTRLTVL.

The rearrangement uses TRBV10-1 and TRBJ1-1; 8 bases align to TRBD1. Losses at the gene ends were 6 bases for V and 7 bases for J; bases not matched to a gene: 4. Per germline, CDR1 WNHNN and CDR2 SYGVQD (reference sequence). The CDR3 sequence is 12 residues long. CDR3 sequence: CASRGDRGEAFF. The CDR3 coding sequence is TGCGCCAGCAGGGGAGACAGGGGTGAAGCTTTCTTT.

The J gene is TRBJ2-2, the V gene TRBV9; no reliable D call. The germline V gene has CDR1 SGDLS and CDR2 YYNGEE. V lost 1 base and J 7 bases, leaving 5 bases between the germline ends. CDR3 size: 12 residues. The CDR3 DNA sequence: TGTGCCAGCAGCGTATACATCGGGGAGCTGTTTTTT. Amino acid sequence: CASSVYIGELFF.

J is TRBJ1-1 and V is TRBV7-8; the match to TRBD1 covers 7 bases. The germline V gene has CDR1 SGHVS and CDR2 FQNEAQ. Trimming removed 1 base from V and 5 bases from J; junction bases left unmatched: 4. The CDR3 is 14 amino acids. CDR3 DNA sequence: TGTGCCAGCAGCTTAGAGAGGGGGCGAACTGAAGCTTTCTTT. Translating gives CASSLERGRTEAFF.

The chain employs TRBV14 and TRBJ1-1; 9 bases match TRBD1. Losses at the gene ends were 2 bases for V and 4 bases for J; bases not matched to a gene: 2. CDR1 is SGHDN, CDR2 FVKESK, per germline. There are 14 residues in the CDR3. In DNA form, the CDR3 reads TGTGCCAGCAGCCAACCGGACAGGGGCACTGAAGCTTTCTTT. Translated: CASSQPDRGTEAFF.